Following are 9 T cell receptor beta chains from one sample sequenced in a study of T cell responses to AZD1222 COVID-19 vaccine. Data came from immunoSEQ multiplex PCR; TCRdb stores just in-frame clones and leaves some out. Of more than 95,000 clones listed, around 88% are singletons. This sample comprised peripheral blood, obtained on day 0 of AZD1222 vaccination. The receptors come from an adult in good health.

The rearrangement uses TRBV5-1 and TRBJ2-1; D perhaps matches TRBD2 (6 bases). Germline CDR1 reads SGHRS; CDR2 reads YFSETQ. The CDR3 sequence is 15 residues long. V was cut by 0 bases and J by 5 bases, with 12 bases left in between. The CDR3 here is CASSLVGGPDNEQFF. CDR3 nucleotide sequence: TGCGCCAGCAGCTTGGTCGGGGGTCCAGACAATGAGCAGTTCTTC.

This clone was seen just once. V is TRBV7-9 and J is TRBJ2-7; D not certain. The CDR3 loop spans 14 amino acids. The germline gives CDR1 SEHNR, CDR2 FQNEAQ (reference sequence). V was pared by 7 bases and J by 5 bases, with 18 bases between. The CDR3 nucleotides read TGTGCCAGCACCCCCCCCACAAAAGGACACGAGCAGTACTTC. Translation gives CASTPPTKGHEQYF.

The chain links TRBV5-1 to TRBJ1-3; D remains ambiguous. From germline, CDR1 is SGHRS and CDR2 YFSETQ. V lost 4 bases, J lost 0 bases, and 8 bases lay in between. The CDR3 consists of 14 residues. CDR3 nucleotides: TGCGCCAGCAGCAAGGGAAACTCTGGAAACACCATATATTTT. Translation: CASSKGNSGNTIYF.

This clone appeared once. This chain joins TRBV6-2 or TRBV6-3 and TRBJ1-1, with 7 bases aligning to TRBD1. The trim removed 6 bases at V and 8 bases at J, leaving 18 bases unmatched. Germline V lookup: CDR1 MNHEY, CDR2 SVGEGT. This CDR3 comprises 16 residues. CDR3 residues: CASSPGKGARLPEAFF. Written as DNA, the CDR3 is TGTGCCAGCAGCCCAGGGAAGGGGGCAAGGCTTCCCGAAGCTTTCTTT.

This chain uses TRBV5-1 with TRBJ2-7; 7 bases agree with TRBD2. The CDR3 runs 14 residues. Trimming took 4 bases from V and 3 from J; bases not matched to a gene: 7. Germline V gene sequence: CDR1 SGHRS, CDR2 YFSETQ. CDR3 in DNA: TGCGCCAGCAGCCCGGGCGGGGGTTACTACGAGCAGTACTTC. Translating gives CASSPGGGYYEQYF. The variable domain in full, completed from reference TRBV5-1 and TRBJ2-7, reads KAGVTQTPRYLIKTRGQQVTLSCSPISGHRSVSWYQQTPGQGLQFLFEYFSETQRNKGNFPGRFSGRQFSNSRSEMNVSTLELGDSALYLCASSPGGGYYEQYFGPGTRLTVT.

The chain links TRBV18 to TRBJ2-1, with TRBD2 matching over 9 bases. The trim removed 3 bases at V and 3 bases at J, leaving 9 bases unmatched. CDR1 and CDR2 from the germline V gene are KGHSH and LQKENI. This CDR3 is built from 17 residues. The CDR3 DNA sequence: TGTGCCAGCTCACCTTCCACGGGACTAGCCGACTACAATGAGCAGTTCTTC. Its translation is CASSPSTGLADYNEQFF.

In DNA form, the CDR3 reads TGTGCCAGCAGCCCGGGACAGTACAATGAGCAGTTCTTC. Translation: CASSPGQYNEQFF. The chain employs TRBV27 and TRBJ2-1; TRBD1 agrees at 7 bases. This CDR3 is built from 13 residues. Germline CDR1 reads MNHEY; CDR2 reads SMNVEV (reference sequence). Unmatched junction bases numbered 3, after V lost 6 bases and J lost 4 bases.

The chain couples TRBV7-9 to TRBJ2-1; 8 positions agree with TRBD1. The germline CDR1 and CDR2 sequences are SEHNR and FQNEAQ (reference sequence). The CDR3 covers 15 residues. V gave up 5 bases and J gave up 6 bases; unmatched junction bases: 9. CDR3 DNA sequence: TGTGCCAGCAGCGTCGACAGGGGTCGTATCAATGAGCAGTTCTTC. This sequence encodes CASSVDRGRINEQFF.

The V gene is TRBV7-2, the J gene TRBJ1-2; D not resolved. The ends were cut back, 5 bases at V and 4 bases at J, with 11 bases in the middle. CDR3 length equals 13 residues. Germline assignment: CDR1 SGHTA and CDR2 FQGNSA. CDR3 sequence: CASSQDFSYGYTF. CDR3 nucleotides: TGTGCCAGCAGCCAGGACTTCTCCTATGGCTACACCTTC.